This T cell receptor (beta chain) comes out of a study of T cell repertoires in cytomegalovirus infection. Overall study: Well-studied HLA-B-restricted epitopes and recently identified HLA-C-restricted epitopes of CMV were both used in the study. Shared public TCR beta signatures pointed to both CMV infection and a matching HLA type. Points from the study as a whole: Ex vivo, HLA-C-restricted CMV-specific TCR beta clonotypes prevailed over the rest of the response.

This clonotype has ten or more counts. No antigen is known for it. TCRdb reanalysed the reads using MiXCR and keeps one entry per CDR3 protein. This table has approximately 1,000,000 distinct CDR3 sequences, roughly 31% appearing once. The sample in question was cultured CD8+ T cells from PBMCs, obtained from culture after CMV antigen stimulation. The clonotype comes from a human donor in good health (CMV status not recorded). Some clones in this sample may be carry-over from other donors' samples.

The CDR3 bases are TGTGCCAGCAGCCAAGAGACGGTGAACACTGAAGCTTTCTTT. It is translated as CASSQETVNTEAFF. The V call is TRBV3-1, the J call TRBJ1-1, with no clear D. The germline V and J ends were trimmed by 0 bases and 0 bases, with 5 bases remaining between them. This CDR3 has 14 residues. Germline V lookup: CDR1 LGHDT, CDR2 YNNKEL (reference sequence).